This TCR beta chain was captured by sequencing in a study of Graves' ophthalmopathy and Graves' hyperthyroidism listed by TCRdb under 2018. With regard to the full study: Peripheral blood samples were taken at the time of initial diagnosis, before any treatment was given. For training and testing, the 110 or so patients in the discovery cohort were randomly divided in a 7:3 ratio. An independent validation cohort comprised fewer than 20 hyperthyroidism patients and some 16 patients who later progressed from hyperthyroidism to ophthalmopathy. The study used TCR beta repertoire signatures to distinguish Graves' ophthalmopathy from Graves' hyperthyroidism and to predict progression to ophthalmopathy. In five or six hyperthyroidism patients, the T-cell repertoire of thyroid tissue was compared with the T-cell repertoire of blood. Following sampling, methimazole starting at 30 mg daily was administered to hyperthyroidism patients, and high-dose intravenous methylprednisolone was administered to ophthalmopathy patients. In total, 135 blood samples were TCR-sequenced: 40 to 45 ophthalmopathy, about 75 hyperthyroidism and some 17 hyperthyroidism-to-ophthalmopathy patients. To explore V-J signatures that distinguish ophthalmopathy from hyperthyroidism, a discovery set of roughly 98 patients was enrolled, made up of 43 with ophthalmopathy and around 60 with stable hyperthyroidism. Beyond this particular receptor, the publication reports: Sample size was not statistically predetermined, and group allocation was not concealed from the investigators. In validation, the model predicted ophthalmopathy progression with 70.59% sensitivity and about 77% specificity; roughly 12 predicted patients were CT-confirmed with GO in a median of 6.5 months. In cross-validation, the 13-signature model distinguished ophthalmopathy from stable hyperthyroidism with nearly 90% sensitivity and 81.08% specificity, while in the test set the corresponding values were roughly 80% and 75%. Most expanded thyroid clonotypes with a frequency above 0.001 also appeared in blood, which suggests that blood repertoires may reflect the immune response in the thyroid.

Hyperthyroidism was defined as stable when no progression to ophthalmopathy occurred within 18 months of follow-up. Hyperthyroidism patients were newly diagnosed, with disease duration under 2 months, and aged 18 to 65 years. Patients were excluded if they had other autoimmune diseases, uncontrolled infections, pregnancy or lactation. Clinical symptoms, serum thyroxine, TRAb, thyroid ultrasound and orbital computed tomography formed the basis of the diagnosis. Using Ficoll-Paque density gradient centrifugation, PBMCs were isolated from 10 ml of fresh peripheral blood. Total RNA was extracted with Trizol reagent and quality-checked on an Agilent 2100 Bioanalyzer. TCR beta CDR3 regions were amplified from RNA transcripts for repertoire sequencing. HTBI primers and the Qiagen OneStep RT-PCR kit were used in a first-round RT-PCR, which was followed by a second-round multiplex PCR, size selection and purification. Libraries were sequenced on an Illumina HiSeq2000 using paired-end 100 bp reads. In the authors' own workflow: SOAPnuke was used for read processing, and reads with adapters, uncalled bases, a mean Phred below 15, or no exact constant-primer or identifier match were discarded. High-quality paired reads were merged with COPE v1.2.5. Each unique nucleotide sequence was treated as a clonotype, and MiTCR v1.1 was used to align the clonotypes to the IMGT TRB V, D and J references. The analysis was limited to V-J combinations with a frequency above 0.0001, which together covered around 99% of the repertoires. A TCR clonal expansion and chaos score per V-J combination was defined as the ratio of F50 clonal expansion to chaos observed in the TCRdist matrix. Welch's t-statistics and random forest were used to reduce the features to some 13 V-J combinations, which were then used as input to a naive Bayes classifier. The similarity between thyroid and blood repertoires was quantified using the Morisita-Horn index. The public reads were run again by TCRdb, first through fastp at Q25 and then through MiXCR, and only productive beta chains were kept. CDR3 protein duplicates are merged, each entry listing the most common genes and DNA. These V and J calls are TCRdb output, not the study's own analysis. This sample has hundreds of thousands of distinct CDR3 sequences in its table, and more than 20% of those were observed once. Around 3.1% of the sample is taken by the ten largest.

This clonotype was detected ten times or more. The clone's antigen remains unknown. Base qualities are not at hand, and no much larger clone is one base apart. CDR1 and CDR2 are read off the germline V gene as SGHTA and FQGNSA. After removal of 6 bases from V and 6 bases from J, the junction retains 7 bases not matched to a gene. The CDR3 numbers 14 residues from cysteine through phenylalanine. The read is trimmed to its CDR3 DNA, 42 bases read in frame from base 1. Sequencing was carried out using peripheral blood. This chain is built from TRBV7-2 and TRBJ2-7; TRBD2 agrees with 11 junctional bases. This TCR derives from a woman younger than 35 with stable Graves' hyperthyroidism. Donor details come from another sample of the same person, matched by shared clones. The nucleotide sequence reads as follows: TGTGCCAGCAGGATAGCGGGAGGGCCTGGCGAGCAGTACTTC. Its coded protein is CASRIAGGPGEQYF.